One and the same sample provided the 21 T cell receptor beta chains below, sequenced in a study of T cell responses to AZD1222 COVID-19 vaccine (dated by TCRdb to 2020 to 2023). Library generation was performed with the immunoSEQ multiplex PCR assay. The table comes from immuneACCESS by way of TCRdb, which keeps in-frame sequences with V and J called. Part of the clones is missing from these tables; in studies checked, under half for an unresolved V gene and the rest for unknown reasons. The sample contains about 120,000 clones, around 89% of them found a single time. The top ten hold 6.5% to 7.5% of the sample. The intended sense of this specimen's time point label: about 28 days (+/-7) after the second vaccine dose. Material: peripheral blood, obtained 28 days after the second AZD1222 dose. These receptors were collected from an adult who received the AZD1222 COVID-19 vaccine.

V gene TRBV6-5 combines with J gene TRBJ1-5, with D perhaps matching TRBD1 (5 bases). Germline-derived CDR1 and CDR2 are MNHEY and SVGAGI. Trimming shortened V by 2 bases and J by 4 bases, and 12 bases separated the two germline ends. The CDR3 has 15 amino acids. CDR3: CASSYPDSLNQPQHF. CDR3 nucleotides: TGTGCCAGCAGTTACCCCGACAGCCTGAATCAGCCCCAGCATTTT.

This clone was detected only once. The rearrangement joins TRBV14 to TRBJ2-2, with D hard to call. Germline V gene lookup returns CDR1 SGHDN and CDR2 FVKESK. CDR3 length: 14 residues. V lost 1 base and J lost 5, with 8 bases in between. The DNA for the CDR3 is TGTGCCAGCAGCCAAGGGGTATCGACCGGGGAGCTGTTTTTT. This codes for CASSQGVSTGELFF.

CDR3: CASSRESGEQFF. The CDR3 DNA reads as TGTGCCAGCAGCCGAGAATCGGGTGAGCAGTTCTTC. The chain is built from TRBV3-1 (or the pseudogene TRBV3-2) and TRBJ2-1; D unresolved. CDR1 and CDR2 (germline): LGHDT, YNNKEL (reference sequence). With 4 bases removed from V and 9 bases from J, the gap between germline ends came to 10 bases. The CDR3 is made up of 12 amino acids.

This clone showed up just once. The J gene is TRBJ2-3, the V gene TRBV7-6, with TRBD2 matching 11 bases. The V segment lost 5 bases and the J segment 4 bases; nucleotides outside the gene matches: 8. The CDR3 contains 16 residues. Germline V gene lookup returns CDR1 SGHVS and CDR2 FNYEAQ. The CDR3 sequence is CASSLGTSGRADTQYF. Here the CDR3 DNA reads TGTGCCAGCAGCCTAGGGACTAGCGGTCGTGCAGATACGCAGTATTTT.

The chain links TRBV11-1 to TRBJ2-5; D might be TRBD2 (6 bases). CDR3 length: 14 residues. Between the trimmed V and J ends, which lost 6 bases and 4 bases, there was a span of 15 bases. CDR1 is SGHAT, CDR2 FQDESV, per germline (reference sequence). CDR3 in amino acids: CASRFMGGGETQYF. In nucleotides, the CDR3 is TGTGCCAGCAGGTTCATGGGGGGTGGAGAGACCCAGTACTTC.

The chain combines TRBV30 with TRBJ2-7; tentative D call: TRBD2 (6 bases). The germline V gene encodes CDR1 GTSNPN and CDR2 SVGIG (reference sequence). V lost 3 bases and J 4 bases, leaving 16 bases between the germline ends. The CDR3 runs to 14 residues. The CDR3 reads CAWRPPGALYEQYF. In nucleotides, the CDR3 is TGTGCCTGGAGACCACCGGGAGCACTATACGAGCAGTACTTC.

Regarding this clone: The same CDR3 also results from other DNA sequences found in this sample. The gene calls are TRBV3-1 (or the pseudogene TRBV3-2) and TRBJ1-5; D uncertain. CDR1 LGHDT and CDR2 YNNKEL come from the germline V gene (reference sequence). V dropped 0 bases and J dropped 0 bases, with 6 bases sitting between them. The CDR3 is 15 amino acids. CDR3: CASSQDPGSNQPQHF. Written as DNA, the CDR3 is TGTGCCAGCAGCCAAGATCCAGGTAGCAATCAGCCCCAGCATTTT.

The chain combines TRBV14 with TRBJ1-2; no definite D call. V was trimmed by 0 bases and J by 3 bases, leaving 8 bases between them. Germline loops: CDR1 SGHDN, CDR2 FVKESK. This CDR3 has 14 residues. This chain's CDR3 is CASSQDLGDYGYTF. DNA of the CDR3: TGTGCCAGCAGCCAAGATCTGGGTGACTATGGCTACACCTTC.

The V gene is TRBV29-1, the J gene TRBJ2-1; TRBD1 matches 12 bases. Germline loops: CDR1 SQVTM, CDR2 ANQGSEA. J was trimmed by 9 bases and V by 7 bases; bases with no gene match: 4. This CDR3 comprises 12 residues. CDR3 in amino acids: CSAGDRGLEQFF. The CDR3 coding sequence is TGCAGCGCAGGGGACAGGGGGCTTGAGCAGTTCTTC.

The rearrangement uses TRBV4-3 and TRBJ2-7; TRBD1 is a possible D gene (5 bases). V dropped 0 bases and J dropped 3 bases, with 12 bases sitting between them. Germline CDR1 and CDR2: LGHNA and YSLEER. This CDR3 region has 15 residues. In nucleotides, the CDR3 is TGCGCCAGCAGCCAAGATGGCGACAGCTACTACGAGCAGTACTTC. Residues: CASSQDGDSYYEQYF.

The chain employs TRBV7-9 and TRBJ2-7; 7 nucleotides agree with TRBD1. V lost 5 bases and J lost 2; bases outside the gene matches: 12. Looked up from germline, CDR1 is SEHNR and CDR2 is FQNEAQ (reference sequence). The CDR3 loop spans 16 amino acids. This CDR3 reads CASSALGWDSAYEQYF. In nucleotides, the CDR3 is TGTGCCAGCAGCGCCCTTGGCTGGGACAGCGCCTACGAGCAGTACTTC.

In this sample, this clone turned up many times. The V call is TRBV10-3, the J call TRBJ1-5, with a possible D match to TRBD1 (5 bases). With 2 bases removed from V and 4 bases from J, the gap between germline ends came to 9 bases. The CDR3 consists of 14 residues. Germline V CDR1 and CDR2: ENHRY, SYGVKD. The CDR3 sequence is CAISEAGTNQPQHF. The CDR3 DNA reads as TGTGCCATCAGTGAGGCGGGGACTAATCAGCCCCAGCATTTT.

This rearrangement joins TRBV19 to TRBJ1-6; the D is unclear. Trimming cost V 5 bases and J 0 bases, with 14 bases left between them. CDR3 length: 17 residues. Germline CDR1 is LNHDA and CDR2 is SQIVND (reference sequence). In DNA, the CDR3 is TGTGCCAGTAGTCTCCCCCAACAGAGCTCCTATAATTCACCCCTCCACTTT. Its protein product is CASSLPQQSSYNSPLHF.

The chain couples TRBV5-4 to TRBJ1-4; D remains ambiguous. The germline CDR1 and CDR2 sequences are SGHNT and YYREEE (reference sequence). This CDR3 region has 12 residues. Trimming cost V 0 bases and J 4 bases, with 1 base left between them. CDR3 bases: TGTGCCAGCAGCTTGGATAATGAAAAACTGTTTTTT. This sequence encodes CASSLDNEKLFF.

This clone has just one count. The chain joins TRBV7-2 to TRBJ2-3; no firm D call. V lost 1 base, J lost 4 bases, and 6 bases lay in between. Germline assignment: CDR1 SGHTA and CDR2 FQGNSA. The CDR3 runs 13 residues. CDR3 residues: CASSLVWADTQYF. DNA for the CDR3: TGTGCCAGCAGCTTAGTGTGGGCAGATACGCAGTATTTT.

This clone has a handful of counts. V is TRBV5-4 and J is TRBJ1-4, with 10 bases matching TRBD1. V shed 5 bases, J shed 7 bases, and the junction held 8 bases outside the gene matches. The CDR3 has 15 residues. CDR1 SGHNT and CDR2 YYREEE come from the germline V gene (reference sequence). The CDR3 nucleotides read TGTGCCAGCAGTTTGACAGGGGGCGTCCCTGAAAAACTGTTTTTT. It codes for CASSLTGGVPEKLFF.

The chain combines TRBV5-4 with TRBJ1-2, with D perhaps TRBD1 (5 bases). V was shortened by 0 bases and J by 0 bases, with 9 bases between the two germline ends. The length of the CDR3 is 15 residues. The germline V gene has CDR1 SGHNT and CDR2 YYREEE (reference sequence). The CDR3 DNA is TGTGCCAGCAGCTTGGTGGCAGGGACTAACTATGGCTACACCTTC. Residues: CASSLVAGTNYGYTF.

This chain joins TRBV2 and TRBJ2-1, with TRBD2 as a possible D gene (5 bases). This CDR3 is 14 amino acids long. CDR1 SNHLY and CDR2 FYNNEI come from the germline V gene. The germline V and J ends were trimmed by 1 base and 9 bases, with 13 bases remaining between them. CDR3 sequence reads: CASSEVGRGGEQFF. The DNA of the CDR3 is TGTGCCAGCAGTGAAGTGGGCCGTGGAGGTGAGCAGTTCTTC.

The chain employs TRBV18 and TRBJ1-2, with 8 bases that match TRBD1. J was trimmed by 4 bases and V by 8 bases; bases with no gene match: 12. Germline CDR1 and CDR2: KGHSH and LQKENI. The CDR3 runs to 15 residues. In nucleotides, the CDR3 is TGTGCCAGCGAAAGTGGACAGGGATCGAGCTATGGCTACACCTTC. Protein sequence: CASESGQGSSYGYTF. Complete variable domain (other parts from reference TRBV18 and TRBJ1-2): NAGVMQNPRHLVRRRGQEARLRCSPMKGHSHVYWYRQLPEEGLKFMVYLQKENIIDESGMPKERFSAEFPKEGPSILRIQQVVRGDSAAYFCASESGQGSSYGYTFGSGTRLTVV.

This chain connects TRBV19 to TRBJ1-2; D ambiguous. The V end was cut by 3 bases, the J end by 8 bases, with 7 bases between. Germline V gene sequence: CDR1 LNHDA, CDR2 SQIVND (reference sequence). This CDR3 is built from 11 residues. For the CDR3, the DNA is TGTGCCAGTAGTATGGGTCACGGCTACACCTTC. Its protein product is CASSMGHGYTF.

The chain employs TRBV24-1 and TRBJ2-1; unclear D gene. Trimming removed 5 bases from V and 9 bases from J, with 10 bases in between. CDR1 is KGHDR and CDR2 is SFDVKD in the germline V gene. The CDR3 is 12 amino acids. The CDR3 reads CATSVRRSEQFF. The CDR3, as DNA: TGTGCCACCAGTGTCAGACGAAGTGAGCAGTTCTTC.